The T cell receptor beta chain described here comes from a study of blood T cell repertoires in COVID-19. The overall study: The cDNA or gDNA used as material had been derived from T cells, B-cell-depleted T cells, or PBMCs.

Original data processing: For nucleated cells, counts were estimated from reference gene primer amplification. Data came from immunoSEQ multiplex PCR; TCRdb stores just in-frame clones and leaves some out. That table gives V, J and clone size, and the DNA gave D and trimming. Among approximately 81,000 clones listed, roughly 86% were seen once. The germline V and J ends were trimmed by 4 bases and 9 bases, with 17 bases remaining between them. CDR3 length equals 13 residues. The germline V gene encodes CDR1 SGHTS and CDR2 YDEGEE. What was sequenced was peripheral blood. This receptor was obtained from a human donor in a cohort sampled during active COVID-19. The chain recombines TRBV5-8 with TRBJ2-7, with D perhaps TRBD2 (6 bases). The CDR3 sequence: CASSTIPAGGQYF. The DNA for the CDR3 is TGTGCCAGCAGCACCATTCCGGCCGGGGGGCAGTACTTC. The whole variable domain, filled in from reference TRBV5-8 and TRBJ2-7, reads EAGVTQSPTHLIKTRGQQATLRCSPISGHTSVYWYQQALGLGLQFLLWYDEGEERNRGNFPPRFSGRQFPNYSSELNVNALELEDSALYLCASSTIPAGGQYFGPGTRLTVT.